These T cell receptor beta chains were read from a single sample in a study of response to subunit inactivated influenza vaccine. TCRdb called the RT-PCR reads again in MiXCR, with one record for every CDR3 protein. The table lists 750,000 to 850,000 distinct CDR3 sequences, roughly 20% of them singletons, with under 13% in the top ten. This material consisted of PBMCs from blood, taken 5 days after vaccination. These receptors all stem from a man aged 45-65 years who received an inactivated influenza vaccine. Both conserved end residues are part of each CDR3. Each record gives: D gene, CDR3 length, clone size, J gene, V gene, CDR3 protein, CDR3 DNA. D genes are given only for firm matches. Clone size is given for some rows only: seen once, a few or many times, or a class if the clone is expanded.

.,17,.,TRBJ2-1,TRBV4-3,CASSQLPGPSSYNEQFF,TGCGCCAGCAGCCAATTACCGGGACCCAGCTCCTACAATGAGCAGTTCTTC
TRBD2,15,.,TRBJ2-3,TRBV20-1,CSVLRASGIGDTQYF,TGCAGTGTCCTGCGGGCTAGCGGGATAGGGGATACGCAGTATTTT
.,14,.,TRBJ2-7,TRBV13,CASSLRVNPYEQYF,TGTGCCAGCAGCTTAAGGGTCAACCCCTACGAGCAGTACTTC
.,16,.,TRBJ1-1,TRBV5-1,CASSLGAGEGIAEAFF,TGCGCCAGCAGCTTGGGGGCCGGAGAGGGCATCGCTGAAGCTTTCTTT
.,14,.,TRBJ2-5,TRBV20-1,CSARDRNSQETQYF,TGCAGTGCTAGAGATAGGAACAGCCAAGAGACCCAGTACTTC
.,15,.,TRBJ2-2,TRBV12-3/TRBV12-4,CASSAWDRRTGELFF,TGTGCCAGCAGTGCTTGGGACCGTCGCACCGGGGAGCTGTTTTTT
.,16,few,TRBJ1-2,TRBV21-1,CASSKSPGLPNYGYTF,TGTGCCAGCAGCAAGTCCCCAGGACTGCCTAACTATGGCTACACCTTC
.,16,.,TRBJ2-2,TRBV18,CASSPLSGKNTGELFF,TGTGCCAGCTCACCACTGTCCGGGAAAAACACCGGGGAGCTGTTTTTT
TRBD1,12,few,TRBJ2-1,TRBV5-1,CASSGDSREQFF,TGCGCCAGCAGCGGGGACAGCCGAGAGCAGTTCTTC
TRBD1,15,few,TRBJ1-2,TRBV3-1,CASSFPGQGFYGYTF,TGTGCCAGCAGCTTTCCGGGACAGGGGTTCTATGGCTACACCTTC
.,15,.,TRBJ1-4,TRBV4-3,CASSHGWGTNEKLFF,TGCGCCAGCAGCCATGGATGGGGAACTAATGAAAAACTGTTTTTT
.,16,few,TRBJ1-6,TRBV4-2,CASSQVVVGYNSPLHF,TGTGCCAGCAGCCAAGTCGTGGTGGGATATAATTCACCCCTCCACTTT
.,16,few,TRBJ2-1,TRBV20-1,CSARAKSSGPYNEQFF,TGCAGTGCTAGAGCCAAAAGCAGCGGACCCTACAATGAGCAGTTCTTC
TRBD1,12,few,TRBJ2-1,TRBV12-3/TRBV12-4,CASTTFRDRHFF,TGTGCCAGCACGACCTTCCGGGACAGACACTTCTTC
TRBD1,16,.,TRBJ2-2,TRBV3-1,CASSPGQGLNTGELFF,TGTGCCAGCAGCCCCGGACAGGGCCTCAACACCGGGGAGCTGTTTTTT
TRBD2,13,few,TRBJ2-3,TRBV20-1,CSADTGGLDTQYF,TGCAGTGCCGACACGGGGGGGCTAGATACGCAGTATTTT
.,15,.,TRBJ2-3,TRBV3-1,CASSRGQILTDTQYF,TGTGCCAGCAGCCGAGGACAGATCCTCACAGATACGCAGTATTTT
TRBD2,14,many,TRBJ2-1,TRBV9,CASSAGLAGLSLFF,TGTGCCAGCAGCGCGGGACTAGCGGGACTGAGCCTGTTCTTC
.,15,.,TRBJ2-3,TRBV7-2,CASSPQVSGTDTQYF,TGTGCCAGCAGCCCGCAGGTCTCGGGCACAGATACGCAGTATTTT
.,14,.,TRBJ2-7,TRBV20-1,CSAQTGGRGYEQYF,TGCAGTGCCCAAACAGGCGGCAGGGGCTACGAGCAGTACTTC
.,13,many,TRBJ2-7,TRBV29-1,CSAGGTLSYEQYF,TGCAGCGCTGGGGGGACACTTTCCTACGAGCAGTACTTC
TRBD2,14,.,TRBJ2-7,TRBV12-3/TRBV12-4,CASSVAGGAYEQYF,TGTGCCAGCAGTGTAGCGGGAGGGGCCTACGAGCAGTACTTC
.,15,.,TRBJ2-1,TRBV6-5,CASSYSSMYYNEQFF,TGTGCCAGCAGTTACTCGAGTATGTACTACAATGAGCAGTTCTTC
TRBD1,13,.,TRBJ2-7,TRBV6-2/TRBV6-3,CASGQGWPYEQYF,TGTGCCAGTGGACAGGGGTGGCCCTACGAGCAGTACTTC
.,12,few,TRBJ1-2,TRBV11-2,CASSKRHLIYTF,TGTGCCAGCAGCAAACGACACCTAATCTACACCTTC
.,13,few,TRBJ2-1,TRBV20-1,CSASVGRSNEQFF,TGCAGTGCTAGTGTTGGACGGAGCAATGAGCAGTTCTTC
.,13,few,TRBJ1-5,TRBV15,CATSREEGQPQHF,TGTGCCACCAGCAGAGAGGAGGGGCAGCCCCAGCATTTT
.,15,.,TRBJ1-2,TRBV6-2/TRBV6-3,CASSPTLRGDYGYTF,TGTGCCAGCAGCCCCACCCTCAGGGGCGACTATGGCTACACCTTC
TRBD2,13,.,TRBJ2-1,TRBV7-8,CASSFLPGGEQFF,TGTGCCAGCAGCTTCCTCCCGGGAGGAGAGCAGTTCTTC
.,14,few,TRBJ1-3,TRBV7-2,CASRPRGGGNTIYF,TGTGCCAGCAGACCCAGGGGAGGCGGAAACACCATATATTTT
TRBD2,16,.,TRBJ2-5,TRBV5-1,CASRGPRGGADETQYF,TGCGCCAGCAGGGGACCGAGGGGAGGGGCAGACGAGACCCAGTACTTC
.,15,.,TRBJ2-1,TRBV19,CASSILGASYNEQFF,TGTGCCAGTAGTATATTAGGGGCTTCCTACAATGAGCAGTTCTTC
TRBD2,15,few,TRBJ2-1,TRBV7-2,CASSLSPGGFNEQFF,TGTGCCAGCAGCTTATCTCCGGGGGGGTTTAATGAGCAGTTCTTC
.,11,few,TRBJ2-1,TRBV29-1,CTGNIYNEQFF,TGCACAGGGAACATATACAATGAGCAGTTCTTC
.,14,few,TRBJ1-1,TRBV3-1,CASSLNRANTEAFF,TGTGCCAGCAGCCTCAACAGGGCAAACACTGAAGCTTTCTTT
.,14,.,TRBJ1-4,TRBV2,CASRDDTGTEKLFF,TGTGCCAGCAGGGACGACACAGGGACTGAAAAACTGTTTTTT
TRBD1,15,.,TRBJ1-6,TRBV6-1,CASAMRTGEGSPLHF,TGTGCCAGCGCCATGAGGACAGGGGAAGGTTCACCCCTCCACTTT
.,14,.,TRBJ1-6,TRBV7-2,CASSLFGFDSPLHF,TGTGCCAGCAGCTTATTCGGATTCGATTCACCCCTCCACTTT
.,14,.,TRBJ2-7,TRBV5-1,CASSPNVPPYEQYF,TGCGCCAGCAGCCCCAATGTGCCACCCTACGAGCAGTACTTC
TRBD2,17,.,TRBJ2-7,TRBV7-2,CASSLVGLAGGPVEQYF,TGTGCCAGCAGCTTAGTCGGGTTAGCGGGGGGGCCTGTCGAGCAGTACTTC
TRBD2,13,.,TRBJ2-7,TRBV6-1,CATTGLAGDEQYF,TGTGCCACCACAGGACTAGCGGGGGACGAGCAGTACTTC
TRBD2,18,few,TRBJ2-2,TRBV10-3,CATSPRTSGRANTGELFF,TGTGCCACCTCCCCCCGGACTAGCGGGAGGGCGAACACCGGGGAGCTGTTTTTT
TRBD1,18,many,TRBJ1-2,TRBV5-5,CASSLADSGTGRLGGYTF,TGTGCCAGCAGCTTGGCAGATTCTGGGACAGGTCGTCTCGGAGGCTACACCTTC
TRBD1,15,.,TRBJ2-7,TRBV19,CASSIPGQGTYEQYF,TGTGCCAGTAGTATCCCGGGACAGGGGACCTACGAGCAGTACTTC
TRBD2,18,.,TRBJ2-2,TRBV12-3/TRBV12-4,CASSLATWGTSGTGELFF,TGTGCCAGCAGTTTAGCGACTTGGGGGACTAGTGGCACCGGGGAGCTGTTTTTT
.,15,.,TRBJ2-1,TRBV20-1,CSASFWGRSYNEQFF,TGCAGTGCTAGTTTCTGGGGTAGGTCCTACAATGAGCAGTTCTTC
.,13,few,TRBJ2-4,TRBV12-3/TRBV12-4,CASRSIGKNIQYF,TGTGCCAGTCGCTCAATCGGCAAAAACATTCAGTACTTC
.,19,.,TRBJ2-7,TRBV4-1,CASSQILAEYGTSSYEQYF,TGCGCCAGCAGCCAGATCCTCGCGGAATACGGGACGTCCTCATACGAGCAGTACTTC
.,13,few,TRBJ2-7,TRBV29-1,CSVASAGNYEQYF,TGCAGCGTTGCCTCGGCAGGGAACTACGAGCAGTACTTC
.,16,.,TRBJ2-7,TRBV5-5,CASSAIAEARPYEQYF,TGTGCCAGCAGCGCCATCGCGGAAGCGAGACCCTACGAGCAGTACTTC
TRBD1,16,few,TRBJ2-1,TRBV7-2,CASSRAGTGGLNEQFF,TGTGCCAGCAGTCGAGCCGGGACAGGAGGTCTGAATGAGCAGTTCTTC
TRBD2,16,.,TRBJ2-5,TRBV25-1,CASSGPGGAQGETQYF,TGTGCCAGCAGTGGTCCCGGGGGGGCACAGGGAGAGACCCAGTACTTC
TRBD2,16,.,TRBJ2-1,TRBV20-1,CSAHRGDRRIYNEQFF,TGCAGTGCCCACCGGGGGGACCGGCGGATTTACAATGAGCAGTTCTTC
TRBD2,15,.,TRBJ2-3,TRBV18,CASSPPGGVTDTQNF,TGTGCCAGCTCACCACCGGGAGGGGTCACAGATACGCAGAATTTT
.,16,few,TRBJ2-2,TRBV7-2,CASSFLLSGGTGELFF,TGTGCCAGCAGCTTTCTCCTGAGTGGCGGCACCGGGGAGCTGTTTTTT
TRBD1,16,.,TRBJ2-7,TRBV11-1,CASSLRDRGLFYEQYF,TGTGCCAGCAGCTTACGGGACAGGGGGCTTTTCTACGAGCAGTACTTC
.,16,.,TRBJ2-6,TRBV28,CASSLTRSSGANVLTF,TGTGCCAGCAGTCTAACCCGCAGCTCTGGGGCCAACGTCCTGACTTTC
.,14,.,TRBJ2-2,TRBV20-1,CSATPLRNTGELFF,TGCAGTGCTACCCCTCTAAGAAACACCGGGGAGCTGTTTTTT